These T cell receptor beta chains were read from a single sample in a study of intratumoral heterogeneity in liver cancer. The data were produced by immunoSEQ multiplex PCR, yet TCRdb's version contains in-frame clones alone and is incomplete. Among about 20,000 clones listed, around 75% were seen once. Here the sequenced sample was tumor-adjacent normal tissue, taken before any cancer treatment. The receptor set was obtained from an older woman with hepatocellular carcinoma. CDR3s include the opening cysteine and the closing phenylalanine or tryptophan. D genes are given only for firm matches. Rows may omit the clone size; those that give it use once, few, many or a size class.

J: TRBJ2-7
V: TRBV6-5
D: -
size: -
CDR3: CASSYLDEQYF
DNA: TGTGCCAGCAGTTATTTAGACGAGCAGTACTTC

J: TRBJ2-1
V: TRBV14
D: TRBD2
size: medium-sized
CDR3: CASSQIAGGPRYNEQFF
DNA: TGTGCCAGCAGCCAGATAGCGGGAGGGCCAAGGTACAATGAGCAGTTCTTC

J: TRBJ2-1
V: TRBV6-6
D: TRBD2
size: -
CDR3: CASQTSGSSNEQFF
DNA: TGTGCCAGTCAGACTAGCGGGAGCTCCAATGAGCAGTTCTTC

J: TRBJ2-1
V: TRBV6-2/TRBV6-3
D: TRBD1
size: once
CDR3: CASSRQGLIGNEQFF
DNA: TGTGCCAGCAGTAGACAGGGGTTAATTGGCAATGAGCAGTTCTTC

J: TRBJ2-7
V: TRBV20-1
D: -
size: -
CDR3: CSASFIGAKSSYEQYF
DNA: TGCAGTGCTAGTTTTATTGGAGCCAAGAGCTCCTACGAGCAGTACTTC

J: TRBJ2-3
V: TRBV10-3
D: TRBD1
size: few
CDR3: CAISYGTGTDTQYF
DNA: TGTGCCATCAGCTATGGGACAGGCACAGATACGCAGTATTTT

J: TRBJ2-1
V: TRBV5-3
D: -
size: -
CDR3: CAHPYGNEQFF
DNA: TGTGCCCACCCTTACGGTAATGAGCAGTTCTTC

J: TRBJ2-1
V: TRBV10-1
D: -
size: few
CDR3: CASRLREMGYGEQFF
DNA: TGCGCCAGCAGGCTCAGGGAGATGGGGTACGGTGAGCAGTTCTTC

J: TRBJ2-3
V: TRBV5-5
D: TRBD2
size: -
CDR3: CASSEGAGGADTQYF
DNA: TGTGCCAGCAGCGAGGGGGCGGGAGGGGCAGATACGCAGTATTTT

J: TRBJ2-7
V: TRBV28
D: -
size: -
CDR3: CASSSHGGGLHEQYF
DNA: TGTGCCAGCAGTTCACATGGGGGGGGGCTCCACGAGCAGTACTTC

J: TRBJ2-7
V: TRBV6-5
D: TRBD1
size: -
CDR3: CASKGQGGPRQYF
DNA: TGTGCCAGCAAGGGACAGGGCGGGCCACGGCAGTACTTC

J: TRBJ2-2
V: TRBV6-5
D: TRBD1
size: medium-sized
CDR3: CASQGANTGELFF
DNA: TGTGCCAGTCAGGGGGCAAACACCGGGGAGCTGTTTTTT

J: TRBJ2-5
V: TRBV7-9
D: -
size: -
CDR3: CASSLALGHQETQYF
DNA: TGTGCCAGCAGCTTAGCCCTTGGACACCAAGAGACCCAGTACTTC

J: TRBJ1-1
V: TRBV6-5
D: -
size: -
CDR3: CASGRTEAFF
DNA: TGTGCCAGCGGGAGGACTGAAGCTTTCTTT

J: TRBJ1-1
V: TRBV5-4
D: TRBD1
size: once
CDR3: CASSFPGGTEAFF
DNA: TGTGCCAGCAGCTTCCCAGGGGGCACTGAAGCTTTCTTT

J: TRBJ2-5
V: TRBV7-8
D: TRBD1
size: -
CDR3: CASSLTYRDRGFGETQYF
DNA: TGTGCCAGCAGCTTGACCTACCGCGACAGGGGCTTCGGTGAGACCCAGTACTTC

J: TRBJ1-1
V: TRBV5-6
D: -
size: -
CDR3: CASSLYVAGGLNTEAFF
DNA: TGTGCCAGCAGCTTGTATGTGGCGGGGGGGCTGAACACTGAAGCTTTCTTT

J: TRBJ2-3
V: TRBV7-3
D: -
size: -
CDR3: CASSLGRVGYTDTQYF
DNA: TGTGCCAGCAGCTTAGGCAGGGTGGGTTACACAGATACGCAGTATTTT